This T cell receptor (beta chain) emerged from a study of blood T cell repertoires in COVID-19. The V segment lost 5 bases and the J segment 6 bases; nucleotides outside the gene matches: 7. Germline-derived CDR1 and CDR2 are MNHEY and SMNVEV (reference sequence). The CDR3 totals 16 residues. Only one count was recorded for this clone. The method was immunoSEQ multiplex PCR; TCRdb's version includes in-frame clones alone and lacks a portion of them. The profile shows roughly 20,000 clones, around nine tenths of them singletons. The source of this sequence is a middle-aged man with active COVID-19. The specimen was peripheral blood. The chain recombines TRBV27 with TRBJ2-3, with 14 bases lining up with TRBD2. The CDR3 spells CASSPSRTSGRDTQYF. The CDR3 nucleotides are TGTGCCAGCAGTCCTTCCCGGACTAGCGGGAGGGATACGCAGTATTTT.